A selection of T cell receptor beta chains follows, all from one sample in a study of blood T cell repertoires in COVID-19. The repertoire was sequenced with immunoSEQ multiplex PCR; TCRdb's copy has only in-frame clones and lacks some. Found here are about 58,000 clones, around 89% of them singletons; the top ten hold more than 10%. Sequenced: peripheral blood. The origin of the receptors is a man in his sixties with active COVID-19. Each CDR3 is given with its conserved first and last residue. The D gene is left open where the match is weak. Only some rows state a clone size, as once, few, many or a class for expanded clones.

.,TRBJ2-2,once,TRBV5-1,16,TGCGCCAGCAGCTTGGCCCCTGGGGGGTCCACCGGGGAGCTGTTTTTT,CASSLAPGGSTGELFF
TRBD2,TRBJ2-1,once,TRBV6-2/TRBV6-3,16,TGTGCCAGCAGCTCGGGGTGGCGGGAGGCGGCTCATGAGCAGTTCTTC,CASSSGWREAAHEQFF
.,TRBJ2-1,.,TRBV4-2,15,TGTGCCAGCAGCTTGGAGTATCGGTCCTACAATGAGCAGTTCTTC,CASSLEYRSYNEQFF
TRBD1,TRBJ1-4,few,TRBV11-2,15,TGTGCCAGCAGCCCTGGGACAGGGGCTCTTGAAAAACTGTTTTTT,CASSPGTGALEKLFF
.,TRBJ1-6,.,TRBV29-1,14,TGCAGCGTTGATTTCGGCGGGGGTAATTCACCCCTCCACTTT,CSVDFGGGNSPLHF
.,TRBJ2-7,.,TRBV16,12,TGTGCCAGCAGCCAACGGGGTTACGAGCAGTACTTC,CASSQRGYEQYF
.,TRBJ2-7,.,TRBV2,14,TGTGCCAGCAGTCCAAGTAACATCGCCTACGAGCAGTACTTC,CASSPSNIAYEQYF
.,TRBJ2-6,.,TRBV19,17,TGTGCCAGTACCAGGGGACACCACCGCTCTGGGGCCAACGTCCTGACTTTC,CASTRGHHRSGANVLTF
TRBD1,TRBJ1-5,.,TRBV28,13,TGTGCCAGCAGGGGACAGGTCAATCAGCCCCAGCATTTT,CASRGQVNQPQHF
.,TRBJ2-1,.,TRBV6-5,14,TGTGCCAGCAGTTACTTATCCGATCCGGATGAGCAGTTCTTC,CASSYLSDPDEQFF
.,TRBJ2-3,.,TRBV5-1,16,TGCGCCAGCAGCATCCCACAGGGTTTTGGCACAGATACGCAGTATTTT,CASSIPQGFGTDTQYF
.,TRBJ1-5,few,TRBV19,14,TGTGCCAGTAGGGGGAGTACGGGCAATCAGCCCCAGCATTTT,CASRGSTGNQPQHF
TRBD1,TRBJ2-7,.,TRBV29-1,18,TGCAGCGTTCCCCTGGGAATGACAGGGGGCCCTTTACCTAGTGAGCAGTACTTC,CSVPLGMTGGPLPSEQYF
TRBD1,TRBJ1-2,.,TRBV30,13,TGTGCCTGGAGGGGGGACAGGGGAAACGGCTACACCTTC,CAWRGDRGNGYTF
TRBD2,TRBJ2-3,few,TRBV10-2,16,TGCGCCAGCAGTGGTCGACTAGCGGGGCAGACAGATACGCAGTATTTT,CASSGRLAGQTDTQYF
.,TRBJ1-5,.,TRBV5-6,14,TGTGCCAGCAAAGAAGCAGGGGCGAATCAGCCCCAGCATTTT,CASKEAGANQPQHF
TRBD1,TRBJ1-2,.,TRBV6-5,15,TGTGCCAGCAGCGGGACAGAAGTTAGGAACTATGGCTACACCTTC,CASSGTEVRNYGYTF
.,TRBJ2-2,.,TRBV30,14,TGTGCCTGGAGTGTCTGGGGGCGAGTCGGGGAGCTGTTTTTT,CAWSVWGRVGELFF
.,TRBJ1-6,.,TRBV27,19,TGTGCCAGCAGTTTATTCGGACAGAGGATAAACTCCTATAATTCACCCCTCCACTTT,CASSLFGQRINSYNSPLHF
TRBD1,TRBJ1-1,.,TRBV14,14,TGTGCCAGCAGCCCCTATACAGGGGGAACTGAAGCTTTCTTT,CASSPYTGGTEAFF
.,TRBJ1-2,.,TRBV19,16,TGTGCCAGTAGTATAGATGCTTGGCAGGGATTATATGGCTACACCTTC,CASSIDAWQGLYGYTF
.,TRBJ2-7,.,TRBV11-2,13,TGTGCCAGCAGCTCCCCGACTGAATACGAGCAGTACTTC,CASSSPTEYEQYF
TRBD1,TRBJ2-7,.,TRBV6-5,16,TGTGCCAGCAGTTACTCCGTTCCCGGGACAGGGTTCGAGCAGTACTTC,CASSYSVPGTGFEQYF
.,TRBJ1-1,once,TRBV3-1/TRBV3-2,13,TGTGCCAGCAGCCCCGGGGGGATGACTGAAGCTTTCTTT,CASSPGGMTEAFF
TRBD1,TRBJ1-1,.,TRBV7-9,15,TGTGCCAGCAGCAGTAGGACAGGGTTGAACACTGAAGCTTTCTTT,CASSSRTGLNTEAFF
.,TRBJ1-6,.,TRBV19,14,TGTGCCAGTAGTAGTGTGGCAGGAGGTTCACCCCTCCACTTT,CASSSVAGGSPLHF
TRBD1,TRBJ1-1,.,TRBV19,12,TGTGCCAGTGAGACAGGGGGCACTGAAGCTTTCTTT,CASETGGTEAFF
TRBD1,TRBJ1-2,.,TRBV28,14,TGTGCCAGCAGTCCCAGGGGGCTTTACTATGGCTACACCTTC,CASSPRGLYYGYTF
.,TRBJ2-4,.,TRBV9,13,TGTGCCAGCAGCGTAACAGCAGGGGCGTCGAAGTACTTC,CASSVTAGASKYF
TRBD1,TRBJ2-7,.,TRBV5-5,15,TGTGCCAGCAGCTTTCTCCGGGACAGGGGTGACGAGCAGTACTTC,CASSFLRDRGDEQYF
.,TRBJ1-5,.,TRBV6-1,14,TGTGCCAGCAGTGAAGGGCAGTCAAATCAGCCCCAGCATTTT,CASSEGQSNQPQHF
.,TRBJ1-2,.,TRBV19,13,TGTGCCAGCAGACAGAAGGACGGACGTGGCTACACCTTC,CASRQKDGRGYTF
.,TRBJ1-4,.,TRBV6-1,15,TGTGCCAGCATTGAAACCAGGGCAACTAATGAAAAACTGTTTTTT,CASIETRATNEKLFF
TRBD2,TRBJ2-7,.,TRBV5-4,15,TGTGCCAGCAGCATAACCGGGCGGGGGGCTGACGAGCAGTACTTC,CASSITGRGADEQYF
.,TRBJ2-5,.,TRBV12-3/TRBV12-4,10,TGTGCCAGCAATCTGGAGACCCAGTACTTC,CASNLETQYF
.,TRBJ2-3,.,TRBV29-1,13,TGCAGCGTTGGACAGACCGTCACAGATACGCAGTATTTT,CSVGQTVTDTQYF
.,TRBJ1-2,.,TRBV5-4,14,TGTGCCAGCAGCTTGTTCGGGGGAACTGATGGCTACACCTTC,CASSLFGGTDGYTF
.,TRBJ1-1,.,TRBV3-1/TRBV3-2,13,TGTGCCAGCTCTACGGGGGGCCGCACTGAAGCTTTCTTT,CASSTGGRTEAFF
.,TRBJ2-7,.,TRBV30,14,TGTGCCTGGAGTGTCGGGTCACCGGGGTACGAGCAGTACTTC,CAWSVGSPGYEQYF
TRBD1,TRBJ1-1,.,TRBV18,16,TGTGCCAGCTCACCCCAGAAACAGGGGGTAGGGACTGAAGCTTTCTTT,CASSPQKQGVGTEAFF
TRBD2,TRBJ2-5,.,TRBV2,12,TGTGCCAGCAGCGGGGGGCAAGAGACCCAGTACTTC,CASSGGQETQYF
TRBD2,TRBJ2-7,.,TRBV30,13,TGTGCCTTCGGACTAGCGGGAGTCTACGAGCAGTACTTC,CAFGLAGVYEQYF
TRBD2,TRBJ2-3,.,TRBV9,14,TGTGCCAGCAGCGTAGCGGGGGGAAGAGATACGCAGTATTTT,CASSVAGGRDTQYF
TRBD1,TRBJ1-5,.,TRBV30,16,TGTGCCTGGAGAAGACCAGACAGGGCCCCCAATCAGCCCCAGCATTTT,CAWRRPDRAPNQPQHF
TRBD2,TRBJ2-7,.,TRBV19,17,TGTGCCAGTAGATCCCGTGGAACTAGCGGGGGGGGCTACGAGCAGTACTTC,CASRSRGTSGGGYEQYF
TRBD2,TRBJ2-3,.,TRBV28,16,TGTGCCAGCAGTTCATCGGGACTAGCCTCTGGAGATACGCAGTATTTT,CASSSSGLASGDTQYF
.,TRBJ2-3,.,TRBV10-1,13,TGCGCCAGCAGTGACCCGTCCACAGATACGCAGTATTTT,CASSDPSTDTQYF
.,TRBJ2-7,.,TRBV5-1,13,TGCGCCAGCAGCTACCCAGGGGCCTACGAGCAGTACTTC,CASSYPGAYEQYF
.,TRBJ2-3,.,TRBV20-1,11,TGCAGTGCTAGAGCGGGCACCGCGGGGTATTTT,CSARAGTAGYF
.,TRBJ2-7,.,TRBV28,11,TGTGCCGCCAAAGATCGGTACGAGCAGTACTTC,CAAKDRYEQYF
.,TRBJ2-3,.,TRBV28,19,TGTGCCAGCAGTTTATTTTTTTCCTTTGGGGGGGCTAGCACAGATACGCAGTATTTT,CASSLFFSFGGASTDTQYF
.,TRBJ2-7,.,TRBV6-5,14,TGTGCCAGCGGCGTTCGAGGACATACCTACGAGCAGTACTTC,CASGVRGHTYEQYF
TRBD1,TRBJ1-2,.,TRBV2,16,TGTGCCAGCAGTGTTCAGGGGGCCAATCCAAACTATGGCTACACCTTC,CASSVQGANPNYGYTF